The next 23 T cell receptor beta chains were all read from a single sample in a study of neurological immune-mediated disorders. TCRdb itself ran the 5' RACE reads through MiXCR, one entry per CDR3 protein. The top ten clones hold approximately 5.9% of a sample with around 50,000 distinct CDR3 sequences, around 4% of them seen once. Sequencing input: PBMCs. Every receptor here comes from a man aged 60 to 69 with multiple sclerosis.

V gene TRBV2 combines with J gene TRBJ2-5; D remains ambiguous. The CDR3 totals 14 residues. Germline loops: CDR1 SNHLY, CDR2 FYNNEI. The V end lost 2 bases, the J end lost 5 bases, and 12 bases lay between the germline ends. DNA for the CDR3: TGTGCCAGCAGTGAATCGGGCAGGACGGAGACCCAGTACTTC. Translated: CASSESGRTETQYF.

This clonotype has ten or more counts. The genes are TRBV5-1 and TRBJ2-7; D gene uncertain. Trimming removed 2 bases at V and 6 bases at J, with 9 bases between. The CDR3 runs 12 residues. Germline V gene sequence: CDR1 SGHRS, CDR2 YFSETQ. The CDR3 is CASSFASGEQYF. As DNA, the CDR3 is TGCGCCAGCAGCTTCGCGTCCGGCGAGCAGTACTTC.

This clonotype was detected ten times or more. The chain is built from TRBV5-1 and TRBJ2-5; D might be TRBD2 (6 bases). The CDR3 is 15 amino acids. The V gene's germline CDR1 is SGHRS and CDR2 YFSETQ. V gave up 1 base and J gave up 5 bases, with 15 bases separating them. CDR3 region: CASSLLAGLGETQYF. DNA for the CDR3: TGCGCCAGCAGCTTGTTGGCGGGGCTGGGGGAGACCCAGTACTTC.

This clonotype came up once. One junction end disagrees with the germline gene, perhaps due to a read error. V gene TRBV20-1 combines with J gene TRBJ2-2; D possibly corresponds to TRBD2 (6 bases). The CDR3 runs 15 residues. Germline-derived CDR1 and CDR2 are DFQATT and SNEGSKA (reference sequence). The CDR3 region is CSAREVAVNTGALFF. The CDR3 bases are TGCAGTGCTAGAGAAGTAGCGGTGAACACCGGGGCGCTGTTTTTT.

This clonotype was seen at least ten times. The chain has TRBV2 and TRBJ1-5; no clear D gene. Germline lookup yields CDR1 SNHLY and CDR2 FYNNEI. The CDR3 is 15 amino acids. V was pared by 5 bases and J by 5 bases, with 16 bases between. The CDR3 DNA is TGTGCCAGCAGTCCACGTTTCGGCAGTGATCAGCCCCAGCATTTT. It specifies CASSPRFGSDQPQHF.

This clonotype has ten or more counts. The chain combines TRBV5-8 with TRBJ2-7, with 7 positions matching TRBD1. Losses at the gene ends were 6 bases for V and 1 base for J; bases not matched to a gene: 7. The CDR3 consists of 14 residues. The germline CDR1 and CDR2 sequences are SGHTS and YDEGEE. The CDR3 bases are TGTGCCAGCACCCTACAGGGGCTATCCTACGAGCAGTACTTC. It encodes CASTLQGLSYEQYF.

This clonotype was counted many times. This chain links TRBV20-1 with TRBJ2-3; 11 bases fit TRBD2. CDR3 length equals 14 residues. Unmatched junction bases numbered 8, after V lost 4 bases and J lost 8 bases. Per the germline V gene, CDR1 is DFQATT and CDR2 is SNEGSKA (reference sequence). The CDR3 region has the DNA TGCAGTGCTATACTACTAGCGGGAGTGGCTACGCAGTATTTT. This gives the protein CSAILLAGVATQYF.

This clonotype was observed at least ten times. CDR3 DNA: TGCGCCAGCAGCTTACGTGGTAACCATGAGCAGTTCTTC. Protein product: CASSLRGNHEQFF. The rearrangement links TRBV5-1 to TRBJ2-1; D not certain. Germline V gene data show CDR1 as SGHRS and CDR2 as YFSETQ. Trimming pared 2 bases from V and 8 bases from J, leaving 11 bases between. The CDR3 spans 13 residues.

Many counts were recorded for this clonotype. The chain joins TRBV11-3 to TRBJ2-6; D is ambiguous. CDR3 length: 13 amino acids. V lost 5 bases, J lost 4 bases, and 6 bases lay in between. Germline V lookup: CDR1 SGHNT, CDR2 YENEEA. CDR3 bases: TGTGCCAGCAGCCCCAACGGGGCCAACGTCCTGACTTTC. Translated, it gives CASSPNGANVLTF.

Ten or more counts support this clonotype. The gene calls are TRBV20-1 and TRBJ2-2; possible D gene TRBD2, 6 bases. Germline values: CDR1 DFQATT, CDR2 SNEGSKA (reference sequence). There are 13 residues in the CDR3. With 8 bases removed from V and 0 bases from J, the gap between germline ends came to 10 bases. DNA for the CDR3: TGCAGTCCCCGGGAGTCGAACACCGGGGAGCTGTTTTTT. Protein sequence: CSPRESNTGELFF.

This clonotype was picked up many times. CDR3 protein: CSARRLPIEFF. The CDR3 DNA follows: TGCAGTGCTAGACGTCTACCCATTGAGTTCTTC. V and J are TRBV20-1 and TRBJ2-1; D remains unclear. The CDR3 runs to 11 residues. CDR1 is DFQATT, CDR2 SNEGSKA, per germline (reference sequence). Trimming cost V 2 bases and J 14 bases, with 13 bases left between them.

This clonotype was seen ten or more times. This chain joins TRBV10-3 and TRBJ2-7; 9 bases are a match to TRBD1. CDR1 is ENHRY, CDR2 SYGVKD, per germline. This CDR3 spans 13 amino acids. After removal of 7 bases from V and 8 bases from J, the junction contained 9 bases not matched to a gene. This CDR3 reads CAITQGTGTKQYF. CDR3 nucleotide sequence: TGTGCCATCACTCAAGGGACAGGGACTAAGCAGTACTTC.

Ten or more counts support this clonotype. The gene calls are TRBV18 and TRBJ2-5; D possibly uses TRBD1 or TRBD2 (5 bases each). The CDR3 consists of 15 residues. The ends were cut back, 1 base at V and 5 bases at J, with 14 bases in the middle. Germline lookup yields CDR1 KGHSH and CDR2 LQKENI. The CDR3 spells CASSPLSSGLETQYF. In DNA, the CDR3 is TGTGCCAGCTCACCACTGAGTTCGGGGCTGGAGACCCAGTACTTC.

This clonotype was counted at least ten times. The chain is built from TRBV6-2 or TRBV6-3 and TRBJ2-7, with a weak D call TRBD1 (7 bases). V lost 2 bases and J lost 3, with 14 bases in between. This CDR3 region has 15 residues. Germline V gives CDR1 MNHEY, CDR2 SVGEGT. CDR3 loop: CASSYAGQPYYEQYF. The CDR3 DNA sequence: TGTGCCAGCAGTTACGCGGGACAGCCCTACTACGAGCAGTACTTC.

This clonotype was observed at least ten times. Written as DNA, the CDR3 is TGCGCCAGCAGCTTGAACTATGAGCAGTTCTTC. Protein product: CASSLNYEQFF. The genes are TRBV5-1 and TRBJ2-1; the D is unclear. Germline V gene sequence: CDR1 SGHRS, CDR2 YFSETQ. The V end was cut by 1 base, the J end by 8 bases, with 4 bases between. CDR3 length: 11 residues.

This chain connects TRBV7-6 to TRBJ2-7, with 7 nucleotides matching TRBD1. The CDR3 runs to 14 residues. J lost 3 bases, V lost 5 bases, and 7 bases had no gene match. Germline lookup yields CDR1 SGHVS and CDR2 FNYEAQ. The CDR3 sequence is CASSRTGTDYEQYF. The CDR3 DNA reads TGTGCCAGCAGCAGGACCGGGACAGACTACGAGCAGTACTTC.

The sample holds many counts of this clonotype. This chain joins TRBV9 and TRBJ2-1; D gene unclear. The CDR3 covers 12 residues. Germline CDR1 reads SGDLS; CDR2 reads YYNGEE. V gave up 3 bases and J gave up 10 bases, with 11 bases separating them. The CDR3 here is CASSEMAEEQFF. CDR3 DNA sequence: TGTGCCAGCAGCGAAATGGCTGAGGAGCAGTTCTTC.

Only a few counts were recorded for this clonotype. The genes are TRBV7-6 and TRBJ2-5; D possibly corresponds to TRBD2 (6 bases). Trimming removed 5 bases from V and 7 bases from J, with 20 bases in between. Germline lookup yields CDR1 SGHVS and CDR2 FNYEAQ. The CDR3 is 15 amino acids. The chain's CDR3 is CASSQSGTLVGTQYF. The CDR3 DNA reads as TGTGCCAGCAGCCAGTCCGGGACTCTAGTCGGGACCCAGTACTTC.

This clonotype was recorded at least ten times. The CDR3 spells CASTGGRDRYTIYF. The CDR3 coding sequence is TGTGCCAGCACGGGGGGGCGAGATAGATACACCATATATTTT. This sequence joins TRBV6-6 and TRBJ1-3; D is possibly TRBD1 (6 bases). Germline values: CDR1 MNHNY, CDR2 SVGAGI (reference sequence). The V end was cut by 7 bases, the J end by 8 bases, with 18 bases between. There are 14 residues in the CDR3.

This clonotype has a count of ten or more. This chain links TRBV5-1 with TRBJ1-2; D is perhaps TRBD1 (5 bases). V lost 4 bases, J lost 5 bases, and 12 bases lay in between. This CDR3 spans 13 amino acids. Germline CDR1 is SGHRS and CDR2 is YFSETQ. The CDR3 region is CASSPQTAYGYTF. The CDR3, as DNA: TGCGCCAGCAGCCCGCAGACAGCTTATGGCTACACCTTC.

This clonotype has at least ten counts. V usage is TRBV15 and J usage is TRBJ1-1; no reliable D call. Trimming left V 0 bases short and J 4 bases short, with 6 bases between. CDR1 is LNHNV, CDR2 YYDKDF, per germline (reference sequence). This CDR3 spans 13 amino acids. The CDR3 nucleotides are TGTGCCACCAGCAGAGATATTCTCACTGAAGCTTTCTTT. Residues: CATSRDILTEAFF.

J is TRBJ2-5 and V is TRBV5-1; TRBD2 matches 11 bases. Germline-derived CDR1 and CDR2 are SGHRS and YFSETQ. The V segment lost 1 base and the J segment 5 bases; nucleotides outside the gene matches: 4. CDR3 length equals 15 residues. The chain's CDR3 is CASSLLGLAEETQYF. The DNA for the CDR3 is TGCGCCAGCAGCTTGCTGGGACTAGCGGAGGAGACCCAGTACTTC.

This clonotype appeared a few times. The chain is built from TRBV12-5 and TRBJ2-3; 8 nucleotides agree with TRBD2. The CDR3 is 13 amino acids. Trimming removed 6 bases from V and 6 bases from J; junction bases left unmatched: 5. Germline V CDR1 and CDR2: LGHNT, FRNRAP. CDR3 sequence reads: CASGKTGGDTQYF. DNA of the CDR3: TGTGCTAGTGGGAAGACGGGGGGGGATACGCAGTATTTT.